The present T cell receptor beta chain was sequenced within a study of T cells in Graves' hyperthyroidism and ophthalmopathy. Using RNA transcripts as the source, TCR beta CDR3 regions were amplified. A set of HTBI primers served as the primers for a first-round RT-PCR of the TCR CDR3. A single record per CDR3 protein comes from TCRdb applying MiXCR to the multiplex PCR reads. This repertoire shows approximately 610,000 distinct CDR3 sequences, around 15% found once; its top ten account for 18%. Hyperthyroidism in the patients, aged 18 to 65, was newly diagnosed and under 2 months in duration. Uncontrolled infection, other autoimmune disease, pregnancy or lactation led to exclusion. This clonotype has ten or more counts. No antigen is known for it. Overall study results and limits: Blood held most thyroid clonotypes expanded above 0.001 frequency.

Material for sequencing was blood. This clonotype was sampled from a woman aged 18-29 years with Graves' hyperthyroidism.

Here the CDR3 reads CASSPRGVTDTQYF. Written as DNA, the CDR3 is TGTGCCAGCAGCCCGAGGGGGGTTACAGATACGCAGTATTTT. The gene calls are TRBV12-3 or TRBV12-4 and TRBJ2-3; D might be TRBD1 or TRBD2, each matching 6 bases. V was trimmed by 6 bases and J by 3 bases, leaving 13 bases between them. The CDR3 totals 14 residues.